This passage covers 20 T cell receptor beta chains from one sample sequenced in a study of CD8+CD57+ T cells in acquired aplastic anemia. Genomic DNA constituted the template upon which TCR beta VDJ and CDR3 profiling was performed. TCRdb re-called the reads through MiXCR, storing one row per CDR3 protein. The sample shows about 220,000 distinct CDR3 sequences, roughly 35% of them seen only once. The specimen was sorted CD4+, CD8+, or CD8+CD57+ T cells (not recorded which) from PBMCs. These receptors were obtained from a human donor in good health, serving as a control.

The chain carries TRBV6-1 and TRBJ1-4; D is ambiguous. CDR3 length equals 12 residues. The V end was cut by 5 bases, the J end by 6 bases, with 7 bases between. Per germline, CDR1 MNHNS and CDR2 SASEGT. This CDR3 is CASSLSYEKLFF. CDR3 sequence (DNA): TGTGCCAGCAGTCTCAGCTATGAAAAACTGTTTTTT.

This chain joins TRBV29-1 and TRBJ2-4; TRBD2 agrees at 8 bases. J lost 8 bases, V lost 8 bases, and 14 bases had no gene match. The CDR3 spans 14 residues. Looked up from germline, CDR1 is SQVTM and CDR2 is ANQGSEA. CDR3 residues: CSSPPAGLGDIQYF. In DNA form, the CDR3 reads TGCAGCTCACCACCGGCGGGACTAGGGGACATTCAGTACTTC.

The chain combines TRBV2 with TRBJ1-1; weak D call: TRBD1 (6 bases). The CDR3 sequence is 14 residues long. The germline V gene has CDR1 SNHLY and CDR2 FYNNEI. With 6 bases removed from V and 1 base from J, the gap between germline ends came to 12 bases. The CDR3 spells CASSIEGENTEAFF. The CDR3 region has the DNA TGTGCCAGCAGCATAGAGGGGGAGAACACTGAAGCTTTCTTT. Full variable domain (remainder filled in from reference TRBV2 and TRBJ1-1): EPEVTQTPSHQVTQMGQEVILRCVPISNHLYFYWYRQILGQKVEFLVSFYNNEISEKSEIFDDQFSVERPDGSNFTLKIRSTKLEDSAMYFCASSIEGENTEAFFGQGTRLTVV.

The CDR3 nucleotides read TGTGCCAGCCCACCTCGTTCTGGGGACGGCTACACCTTC. Translating gives CASPPRSGDGYTF. This sequence joins TRBV7-2 and TRBJ1-2, with D possibly matching TRBD1 (5 bases). Trimming took 8 bases from V and 8 from J, leaving 18 bases between them. This CDR3 comprises 13 residues. Germline V CDR1 and CDR2: SGHTA, FQGNSA. Complete variable domain (other parts from reference TRBV7-2 and TRBJ1-2): GAGVSQSPSNKVTEKGKDVELRCDPISGHTALYWYRQSLGQGLEFLIYFQGNSAPDKSGLPSDRFSAERTGGSVSTLTIQRTQQEDSAVYLCASPPRSGDGYTFGSGTRLTVV.

The chain recombines TRBV7-2 with TRBJ1-2, with no clear D. Deletions cut 7 bases from V and 2 bases from J, with 5 bases between. This CDR3 comprises 11 residues. Germline V lookup: CDR1 SGHTA, CDR2 FQGNSA. The CDR3 region is CASTMNYGYTF. CDR3 nucleotides: TGTGCCAGCACAATGAACTATGGCTACACCTTC.

With regard to this clonotype: A much more abundant neighbour one base away suggests this may be a read error. The J gene is TRBJ1-5, the V gene TRBV11-2; D uncertain. In germline, CDR1 is SGHAT, CDR2 FQNNGV. The CDR3 spans 14 residues. The ends were cut back, 8 bases at V and 1 base at J, with 12 bases in the middle. The CDR3 sequence: CASGYAGSNQPQHF. The CDR3 coding sequence is TGTGCCAGCGGCTACGCTGGGAGCAATCAGCCCCAGCATTTT.

The V call is TRBV10-1, the J call TRBJ1-1; D unresolved. With 0 bases removed from V and 8 bases from J, the gap between germline ends came to 10 bases. Per the germline V gene, CDR1 is WNHNN and CDR2 is SYGVQD (reference sequence). The CDR3 runs 13 residues. The CDR3 sequence is CASSESGPREAFF. As DNA, the CDR3 is TGCGCCAGCAGTGAGTCTGGCCCCCGCGAAGCTTTCTTT.

The rearrangement joins TRBV7-9 to TRBJ1-4; 10 bases fit TRBD1. Trimming removed 5 bases from V and 9 bases from J; junction bases left unmatched: 12. Looked up from germline, CDR1 is SEHNR and CDR2 is FQNEAQ (reference sequence). This CDR3 is built from 16 residues. In nucleotides, the CDR3 is TGTGCCAGCAGCACGTTTGAGGGACAGGGGTTGAAAAAACTGTTTTTT. This gives the protein CASSTFEGQGLKKLFF.

In its sample, this clonotype was seen once. The chain recombines TRBV20-1 with TRBJ2-5, with D tentatively TRBD2 (6 bases). CDR1 DFQATT and CDR2 SNEGSKA come from the germline V gene (reference sequence). The CDR3 spans 13 residues. The CDR3 nucleotides read TGCGGCCTTCGGTGGCTAGCGCAAGAGACCCAGTACTTC. Its protein is CGLRWLAQETQYF.

In its sample, this clonotype was seen many times. The chain is built from TRBV6-2 or TRBV6-3 and TRBJ1-5; 7 bases are a match to TRBD1. The J segment lost 2 bases and the V segment lost 8 bases, leaving 6 bases of the junction unmatched. CDR3 length equals 14 residues. Germline-derived CDR1 and CDR2 are MNHEY and SVGEGT. In DNA, the CDR3 is TGTGCCAGCTGTTCCCAGGGGGGCAATCAGCCCCAGCATTTT. Translation: CASCSQGGNQPQHF.

This clonotype was found many times. The chain links TRBV7-9 to TRBJ1-6; D not resolved. The germline V and J ends were trimmed by 3 bases and 5 bases, with 8 bases remaining between them. The germline V gene encodes CDR1 SEHNR and CDR2 FQNEAQ (reference sequence). The CDR3 sequence is 14 residues long. CDR3 nucleotides: TGTGCCAGCAGCTTGATTTCGGATAATTCACCCCTCCACTTT. It codes for CASSLISDNSPLHF.

This clonotype was seen repeatedly, ten times or more. CDR3 loop: CAISAIGEDYGYTF. CDR3 nucleotide sequence: TGTGCCATCAGTGCGATAGGGGAGGACTATGGCTACACCTTC. This chain uses TRBV10-3 with TRBJ1-2, with D tentatively TRBD1 (5 bases). CDR1 is ENHRY and CDR2 is SYGVKD in the germline V gene. Trimming removed 4 bases from V and 3 bases from J, with 12 bases in between. This CDR3 contains 14 residues.

This clonotype was seen repeatedly, ten times or more. The V and J genes are TRBV19 and TRBJ1-2; 11 nucleotides match TRBD1. Per germline, CDR1 LNHDA and CDR2 SQIVND (reference sequence). The CDR3 consists of 17 residues. Germline trimming cut 6 bases from V and 4 bases from J; bases unmatched to any gene: 13. The CDR3 loop reads CASSWRTGGRTLYGYTF. As DNA, the CDR3 is TGTGCCAGTAGCTGGAGGACAGGGGGCCGGACACTCTATGGCTACACCTTC.

The genes are TRBV6-1 and TRBJ2-2; D not resolved. The CDR3 is 12 amino acids. The ends were cut back, 1 base at V and 8 bases at J, with 5 bases in the middle. Germline V gene sequence: CDR1 MNHNS, CDR2 SASEGT. The CDR3 DNA follows: TGTGCCAGCAGTGAAGATCGGGGGGAGCTGTTTTTT. This codes for CASSEDRGELFF.

This clonotype was detected only a few times. This chain connects TRBV2 to TRBJ2-2; possibly TRBD2 for D (6 bases). This CDR3 has 16 residues. Germline values: CDR1 SNHLY, CDR2 FYNNEI. V dropped 6 bases and J dropped 2 bases, with 16 bases sitting between them. In DNA form, the CDR3 reads TGTGCCAGCAGGGGGGGATGGAGGGGAAACACCGGGGAGCTGTTTTTT. Amino acid sequence: CASRGGWRGNTGELFF. Full variable domain (rest looked up from reference TRBV2 and TRBJ2-2): EPEVTQTPSHQVTQMGQEVILRCVPISNHLYFYWYRQILGQKVEFLVSFYNNEISEKSEIFDDQFSVERPDGSNFTLKIRSTKLEDSAMYFCASRGGWRGNTGELFFGEGSRLTVL.

This clonotype was counted only a few times. The chain uses TRBV27 and TRBJ2-5; TRBD2 matches at 10 bases. Germline loops: CDR1 MNHEY, CDR2 SMNVEV (reference sequence). The CDR3 is made up of 14 amino acids. V lost 6 bases, J lost 4 bases, and 5 bases stayed unmatched. CDR3 nucleotides: TGTGCCAGCAGGAGGGGACTAGCGAGAGAGACCCAGTACTTC. Translated, it gives CASRRGLARETQYF.

This clonotype was seen only once. This may stem from a read error, because a much larger clone lies one nucleotide away. The chain carries TRBV11-3 and TRBJ2-1, with D hard to call. CDR3 length equals 14 residues. In germline, CDR1 is SGHNT, CDR2 YENEEA. V was clipped by 0 bases and J by 8 bases, with 11 bases between them. The CDR3 region is CASSLDYPSDEQFF. The DNA for the CDR3 is TGTGCCAGCAGCTTAGATTATCCCTCGGATGAGCAGTTCTTC. The complete variable domain, with remaining parts taken from reference TRBV11-3 and TRBJ2-1, reads EAGVVQSPRYKIIEKKQPVAFWCNPISGHNTLYWYLQNLGQGPELLIRYENEEAVDDSQLPKDRFSAERLKGVDSTLKIQPAELGDSAVYLCASSLDYPSDEQFFGPGTRLTVL.

V and J are TRBV11-2 and TRBJ1-5, with a possible D match to TRBD1 (5 bases). Trimming stripped 3 bases from V and 6 bases from J, with 9 bases between. This CDR3 is 13 amino acids long. CDR1 is SGHAT and CDR2 is FQNNGV in the germline V gene. In nucleotides, the CDR3 is TGTGCCAGCAGCTTCAGGGATGGTCAGCCCCAGCATTTT. Translating it yields CASSFRDGQPQHF.

This clonotype has ten or more counts. The rearrangement links TRBV5-6 to TRBJ1-6; D is unresolved. Trimming cost V 0 bases and J 7 bases, with 8 bases left between them. Per germline, CDR1 SGHDT and CDR2 YYEEEE. This CDR3 contains 14 residues. CDR3 sequence reads: CASSLGINNSPLHF. CDR3 in DNA: TGTGCCAGCAGCTTGGGGATAAACAATTCACCCCTCCACTTT.

The table lists this clonotype with many counts. CDR3 region: CASSQAPAVNTEAFF. Written as DNA, the CDR3 is TGTGCCAGCAGCCAAGCCCCGGCAGTAAACACTGAAGCTTTCTTT. The chain joins TRBV14 to TRBJ1-1; D is ambiguous. The CDR3 loop spans 15 amino acids. V was clipped by 1 base and J by 2 bases, with 11 bases between them. The V gene's germline CDR1 is SGHDN and CDR2 FVKESK.